This T cell receptor (beta chain) was profiled in a study of blood T cells in healthy people across ages (dated by TCRdb to between 2014 and 2017). Background for the entire study: In model experiments, roughly one uniquely barcoded TCR beta cDNA molecule per two T cells was captured by template switching. Age-related changes in TCR beta repertoire diversity were measured in the study by deep sequencing normalized with unique cDNA molecular identifiers. The donors were divided into four age groups: young (average around 17 years), middle-aged (roughly 42), aged (62) and long-lived (82). To avoid experimental bias, donors of different ages were spread randomly across the sequencing lanes. Two additional independent replicas of 1 million unique cDNA reads from the same blood draw were analyzed for two donors (one aged 18 to 30 and one aged 80 or older).

The library was obtained by 5' RACE. The sample was run on an Illumina HiSeq 2500. A second PCR of 7 to 11 cycles was performed with a sample-barcoded 5' primer and a J-beta primer mix. A unique molecular identifier was introduced onto each TCR beta cDNA molecule by a template-switch 5' adaptor carrying 12 random nucleotides. Each sample yielded at least 3 million CDR3-containing paired-end reads. First-strand cDNA synthesis was performed from all RNA using the Mint cDNA synthesis kit, with priming by a TRBC-specific oligonucleotide. All cDNA was treated with uracil-DNA glycosylase and then went through a first 18-cycle PCR with the universal primers M1SS and BC2_uni_R. From the authors' description of their analysis: Each sample was normalized by randomly selecting 1 million high-quality reads, each carrying a distinct molecular identifier. Instead of being binned into consensus sequences, reads that shared molecular identifiers were thrown out. MiTCR, run with a Q25 quality threshold and the strictest error-elimination algorithm, handled CDR3 identification, clonotype clustering and error correction. A nonparametric unseen species model with Euler transformation was used to estimate lower-bound total TCR beta diversity. TCRdb trimmed the raw reads at Q25, called clones with MiXCR and kept productive beta chains. Rows with a matching CDR3 protein are joined into one entry that keeps the most common DNA and genes. The V and J calls here are based on TCRdb, not the publication. A total of more than 500,000 distinct CDR3 sequences appear in this sample, 27% of them only once. Jointly, the top ten make up less than 20% of the sample.

A few counts support this clonotype. The specificity of this receptor is unknown. Per-base quality was not reported, and no clone a single base away is much larger than it. Systemically healthy Caucasian individuals from Russia, approximately 39 in total and aged about 6 to 100 years, were included as donors. Roughly 9 milliliters of peripheral blood were drawn from each donor into EDTA-treated Vacutainer tubes. Ficoll-Paque density-gradient centrifugation was used to isolate PBMCs, with at least 7 million per sample. Total RNA was extracted from PBMCs with Trizol reagent, with at least 6 micrograms obtained per sample. The percentages of naive CD45RAhigh/CD27high T cells were determined by flow cytometry on a PBMC aliquot from every donor. CDR1 SGHTA and CDR2 FQGNSA were looked up in the germline V gene. Taken from cysteine to phenylalanine, the CDR3 has 14 residues. The CDR3 DNA has 42 bases and is translated from base 1. V loses 5 bases, J loses 7 bases, and the germline ends lie 15 bases apart.

Paper-wide results and their limitations: Because profiling used bulk unsorted PBMCs, naive and antigen-experienced compartments could not be compared conclusively. The long-lived group showed more naive CD4+ T cells, fewer expanded clones and increased TCR diversity than the aged group, suggesting age selection. Estimates of total diversity based on one million sequenced T cells were regarded as lower bounds and as underestimates. Observed TCR beta diversity correlated strongly with the percentage of naive T cells measured by flow cytometry. Because the CMV infection status of the donors was unknown, age-related changes in expanded clonotypes may potentially have been confounded. Observed TCR beta diversity per million T cells fell roughly linearly with age, and a significant reduction was already apparent by age roughly 40.

The chain links TRBV7-2 with TRBJ2-1, with the D assignment possibly TRBD1 or TRBD2, given 6 matching bases for each. This TCR was recovered from a woman aged 65 to 85 in good health. Sequences were obtained from blood. The CDR3 is CASSVTPGANEQFF. The DNA is TGTGCCAGCAGCGTAACACCGGGGGCGAATGAGCAGTTCTTC.